Below, 25 T cell receptor beta chains from the same sample are listed, as sequenced in a study of human T cells and chemical hapten exposure. TCRdb itself ran the RACE reads through MiXCR, one entry per CDR3 protein. Of 95,000 to 100,000 distinct CDR3 sequences detected, 9.5% to 15% appear once; the ten largest clones hold 2% to 2.5%. The time point here: patch test 1, 2 weeks after DPC sensitization. The treatment here: therapeutic diphenylcyclopropenone sensitization with weekly scalp DPC. The specimen was whole blood, collected in connection with sensitization to the hapten diphenylcyclopropenone (DPC). These receptor sequences come from a woman aged 40 to 50 with alopecia areata. Some clones in this sample may be carry-over from other donors' samples.

This clonotype was seen a handful of times. V gene TRBV4-3 combines with J gene TRBJ2-1; D may be TRBD2 (6 bases). V dropped 2 bases and J dropped 4 bases, with 24 bases sitting between them. This CDR3 comprises 19 residues. Germline CDR1 reads LGHNA; CDR2 reads YSLEER. The CDR3 DNA reads as TGCGCCAGCAGCCAAAGTATTGTACTGGCTAGCGTCAGTTACAATGAGCAGTTCTTC. As protein: CASSQSIVLASVSYNEQFF.

This clonotype was seen repeatedly, ten times or more. The gene calls are TRBV7-2 and TRBJ2-3, with 7 bases lining up with TRBD2. CDR3 size: 15 residues. Germline lookup yields CDR1 SGHTA and CDR2 FQGNSA. The V gene end was trimmed by 2 bases and the J gene end by 2 bases; junction bases not matched to a gene: 4. The CDR3 protein is CASSLSRELTDTQYF. DNA for the CDR3: TGTGCCAGCAGCTTATCGCGGGAGCTCACAGATACGCAGTATTTT. Drawing the rest from reference TRBV7-2 and TRBJ2-3, the complete variable domain is GAGVSQSPSNKVTEKGKDVELRCDPISGHTALYWYRQSLGQGLEFLIYFQGNSAPDKSGLPSDRFSAERTGGSVSTLTIQRTQQEDSAVYLCASSLSRELTDTQYFGPGTRLTVL.

This clonotype came up many times. This sequence joins TRBV6-2 or TRBV6-3 and TRBJ2-7; possibly TRBD2 for D (6 bases). The V end lost 6 bases, the J end lost 2 bases, and 11 bases lay between the germline ends. This CDR3 region has 13 residues. CDR1 and CDR2 from the germline V gene are MNHEY and SVGEGT. The CDR3: CASRLALTYEQYF. In DNA, the CDR3 is TGTGCCAGCAGACTAGCCCTTACCTACGAGCAGTACTTC.

The chain uses TRBV2 and TRBJ2-7; no clear D gene. The CDR3 sequence is 11 residues long. With 6 bases removed from V and 9 bases from J, the gap between germline ends came to 12 bases. CDR1 and CDR2 (germline): SNHLY, FYNNEI. CDR3 DNA sequence: TGTGCCAGCAGCCGGCAGATCTGGCAGTACTTC. Translated: CASSRQIWQYF.

The sample holds a few counts of this clonotype. This rearrangement joins TRBV29-1 to TRBJ1-2; the D gene is possibly TRBD1 (5 bases). This CDR3 spans 12 amino acids. Germline V CDR1 and CDR2: SQVTM, ANQGSEA. V was clipped by 4 bases and J by 12 bases, with 18 bases between them. DNA for the CDR3: TGCAGCGTTGCTCAGCAGGGATTTGCCGACACCTTC. Translated, it gives CSVAQQGFADTF. Using reference TRBV29-1 and TRBJ1-2 for the parts outside the CDR3, the full variable domain is SAVISQKPSRDICQRGTSLTIQCQVDSQVTMMFWYRQQPGQSLTLIATANQGSEATYESGFVIDKFPISRPNLTFSTLTVSNMSPEDSSIYLCSVAQQGFADTFGSGTRLTVV.

The rearrangement uses TRBV11-2 and TRBJ1-1; TRBD1 agrees at 7 bases. This CDR3 is 13 amino acids long. Germline values: CDR1 SGHAT, CDR2 FQNNGV. After removal of 5 bases from V and 1 base from J, the junction contained 1 base not matched to a gene. CDR3 sequence: CASSRQGNTEAFF. The DNA of the CDR3 is TGTGCCAGCAGCCGACAGGGGAACACTGAAGCTTTCTTT. Based on the CDR3 plus reference TRBV11-2 and TRBJ1-1, the full variable domain is EAGVAQSPRYKIIEKRQSVAFWCNPISGHATLYWYQQILGQGPKLLIQFQNNGVVDDSQLPKDRFSAERLKGVDSTLKIQPAKLEDSAVYLCASSRQGNTEAFFGQGTRLTVV.

This clonotype has more than one count but fewer than ten. CDR3: CATSLEEGDPKAETQYF. CDR3 DNA sequence: TGTGCCACCAGCTTAGAAGAAGGGGACCCCAAGGCAGAGACCCAGTACTTC. This chain links TRBV15 with TRBJ2-5; D could derive from TRBD1 or TRBD2 (5 bases each). Germline CDR1 LNHNV, CDR2 YYDKDF (reference sequence). This CDR3 spans 17 amino acids. V shed 5 bases and J shed 4 bases, with 23 bases lying between them.

This clonotype was counted many times. The V call is TRBV5-1, the J call TRBJ2-5; D possibly corresponds to TRBD2 (5 bases). V was pared by 2 bases and J by 2 bases, with 13 bases between. This CDR3 contains 15 residues. From germline, CDR1 is SGHRS and CDR2 YFSETQ. CDR3 amino acids: CASSFMGVIQETQYF. CDR3 nucleotides: TGCGCCAGCAGCTTCATGGGAGTGATTCAAGAGACCCAGTACTTC.

This clonotype came up many times. The genes are TRBV4-1 and TRBJ2-7; D ambiguous. Germline V gene sequence: CDR1 MGHRA, CDR2 YSYEKL. The CDR3 loop spans 14 amino acids. Trimming took 4 bases from V and 4 from J, leaving 14 bases between them. The chain's CDR3 is CASSPASRSYEQYF. The CDR3 coding sequence is TGCGCCAGCAGCCCCGCATCGAGGAGTTACGAGCAGTACTTC.

This clonotype was recorded at least ten times. The rearrangement uses TRBV7-2 and TRBJ2-4; 10 bases line up with TRBD1. The CDR3 sequence is 17 residues long. From germline, CDR1 is SGHTA and CDR2 FQGNSA. J gave up 6 bases and V 5 bases, and 13 bases lay outside the gene matches. This CDR3 is CASSPMLLTGGGNIQYF. The CDR3 nucleotides read TGTGCCAGCAGCCCCATGCTCTTGACAGGGGGCGGAAACATTCAGTACTTC.

This clonotype was counted a few times. This chain uses TRBV7-6 with TRBJ2-7; D is undetermined. The CDR3 is made up of 13 amino acids. Germline V gene lookup returns CDR1 SGHVS and CDR2 FNYEAQ. V was cut by 5 bases and J by 0 bases, with 8 bases left in between. The CDR3 loop reads CASSPTTSYEQYF. As DNA, the CDR3 is TGTGCCAGCAGCCCGACAACCTCCTACGAGCAGTACTTC.

This clonotype was counted at least ten times. V gene TRBV28 combines with J gene TRBJ1-4; tentative D call: TRBD1 (6 bases). Trimming took 8 bases from V and 0 from J, leaving 13 bases between them. This CDR3 comprises 15 residues. The V gene's germline CDR1 is MDHEN and CDR2 SYDVKM. CDR3 coding DNA: TGTGCCAGCCTAACAGGGTCCGCAACTAATGAAAAACTGTTTTTT. It is translated as CASLTGSATNEKLFF.

The rearrangement links TRBV29-1 to TRBJ2-5, with a weak D call TRBD2 (5 bases). Germline V gene lookup returns CDR1 SQVTM and CDR2 ANQGSEA. The CDR3 sequence is 14 residues long. The V end lost 0 bases, the J end lost 2 bases, and 10 bases lay between the germline ends. CDR3 sequence (DNA): TGCAGCGTTGAAGATCTAGCCCCACAAGAGACCCAGTACTTC. It translates to CSVEDLAPQETQYF.

The genes are TRBV6-1 and TRBJ1-2; D is unresolved. Germline-derived CDR1 and CDR2 are MNHNS and SASEGT. The CDR3 has 15 residues. V was shortened by 3 bases and J by 4 bases, with 15 bases between the two germline ends. The CDR3 loop is CASSEVVSIPYGYTF. The CDR3 DNA sequence: TGTGCCAGCAGTGAGGTGGTCAGTATCCCCTATGGCTACACCTTC.

This clonotype was observed a handful of times. The gene calls are TRBV20-1 and TRBJ2-7, with TRBD1 matching 10 bases. J gave up 7 bases and V 6 bases, and 6 bases lay outside the gene matches. The CDR3 runs to 12 residues. Germline V gene data show CDR1 as DFQATT and CDR2 as SNEGSKA (reference sequence). The CDR3 coding sequence is TGCAGTGCGCCGGACAGGGGGAGTGAGCAGTACTTC. Encoded protein: CSAPDRGSEQYF.

The sample holds a few counts of this clonotype. As DNA, the CDR3 is TGCGCCAGCAGAGGCACTGGAAGCAATCAGCCCCAGCATTTT. Encoded protein: CASRGTGSNQPQHF. This chain links TRBV10-2 with TRBJ1-5; D is undetermined. This CDR3 spans 14 amino acids. Deletions cut 6 bases from V and 1 base from J, with 10 bases between. Germline V lookup: CDR1 WSHSY, CDR2 SAAADI.

The V and J genes are TRBV20-1 and TRBJ2-1, with 8 nucleotides matching TRBD2. The V segment lost 0 bases and the J segment 8 bases; nucleotides outside the gene matches: 15. There are 17 residues in the CDR3. Germline V lookup: CDR1 DFQATT, CDR2 SNEGSKA (reference sequence). The CDR3 spells CSARDIPTGLVTHEQFF. The CDR3 DNA follows: TGCAGTGCTAGAGACATCCCAACGGGACTAGTAACGCATGAGCAGTTCTTC.

This clonotype has at least ten counts. The chain joins TRBV28 to TRBJ1-2, with D tentatively TRBD1 (5 bases). V was trimmed by 5 bases and J by 4 bases, leaving 14 bases between them. The CDR3 loop spans 14 amino acids. Per germline, CDR1 MDHEN and CDR2 SYDVKM. The CDR3 sequence is CASSRAGTVYGYTF. CDR3 in DNA: TGTGCCAGCAGTCGGGCCGGGACGGTCTATGGCTACACCTTC.

This clonotype was detected ten times or more. The chain uses TRBV7-2 and TRBJ2-5, with 8 bases aligning to TRBD2. Germline assignment: CDR1 SGHTA and CDR2 FQGNSA. V trimming: 1 base; J trimming: 5 bases; junction bases outside the gene matches: 3. The CDR3 contains 14 residues. The CDR3 protein is CASSLGGGRETQYF. DNA of the CDR3: TGTGCCAGCAGCTTAGGCGGGGGGCGTGAGACCCAGTACTTC.

This clonotype was detected ten times or more. V gene TRBV9 combines with J gene TRBJ1-3; TRBD1 might be the D (6 bases). Looked up from germline, CDR1 is SGDLS and CDR2 is YYNGEE. V was clipped by 3 bases and J by 8 bases, with 9 bases between them. The CDR3 has 12 residues. The CDR3 protein is CASSGQEDTIYF. As DNA, the CDR3 is TGTGCCAGCAGCGGACAGGAGGACACCATATATTTT.

This clonotype was seen more than once but under ten times. The chain carries TRBV20-1 and TRBJ2-3; D is possibly TRBD1 or TRBD2 (5 bases each). The CDR3 is 14 residues long. V lost 4 bases, J lost 7 bases, and 18 bases lay in between. CDR1 is DFQATT and CDR2 is SNEGSKA in the germline V gene (reference sequence). The CDR3 reads CSAIRDLQGHTQYF. CDR3 coding DNA: TGCAGTGCTATCCGGGACCTACAAGGTCATACGCAGTATTTT.

J is TRBJ2-7 and V is TRBV20-1; D call uncertain. The V end was cut by 4 bases, the J end by 4 bases, with 17 bases between. Germline V lookup: CDR1 DFQATT, CDR2 SNEGSKA (reference sequence). The length of the CDR3 is 14 residues. CDR3 coding DNA: TGCAGTGCTACGACCAGGATACTCGGATACGAGCAGTACTTC. Translation gives CSATTRILGYEQYF.

This clonotype was seen ten or more times. The V gene is TRBV29-1, the J gene TRBJ2-6; TRBD1 or TRBD2 may be the D gene (5 bases each). V lost 4 bases and J lost 2, with 6 bases in between. Germline lookup yields CDR1 SQVTM and CDR2 ANQGSEA. There are 13 residues in the CDR3. CDR3 nucleotides: TGCAGCGTTGGAGGGGCTGGGGCCAACGTCCTGACTTTC. Protein sequence: CSVGGAGANVLTF.

This clonotype was seen ten or more times. V is TRBV20-1 and J is TRBJ2-7; no clear D gene. With 0 bases removed from V and 7 bases from J, the gap between germline ends came to 7 bases. CDR1 is DFQATT and CDR2 is SNEGSKA in the germline V gene (reference sequence). This CDR3 spans 11 amino acids. CDR3: CSARDRQEQYF. The CDR3 DNA reads as TGCAGTGCTAGAGATCGGCAAGAGCAGTACTTC.

This rearrangement joins TRBV29-1 to TRBJ2-3; 9 nucleotides agree with TRBD1. The CDR3 contains 13 residues. The germline V gene has CDR1 SQVTM and CDR2 ANQGSEA. V trimming: 6 bases; J trimming: 0 bases; junction bases outside the gene matches: 1. The CDR3 DNA reads TGCAGCGTAGACAGGGGGAGCACAGATACGCAGTATTTT. Protein: CSVDRGSTDTQYF.